This T cell receptor (beta chain) comes out of a study of blood T cell repertoires in COVID-19. Overall study context: COVID-19 samples collected from the United States, Italy and Spain covered acute and convalescent phases.

Those who participated ranged in age from roughly 18 to 90 years and resided in roughly 26 US areas. Participants' reported clinical history set cohort assignment. Germline V CDR1 and CDR2: LNHDA, SQIVND (reference sequence). CDR3 size: 15 residues. V lost 2 bases and J lost 7, with 17 bases in between. Per the original methods: Reference gene primer amplification yielded estimated nucleated cell counts. Here immunoSEQ multiplex PCR was the method, and the copy in TCRdb shows in-frame clones only, minus some. Clone size and the V and J calls come from that table; the DNA yielded D and trimming. Of about 220,000 clones in the sample, 88% were seen once.

The chain has TRBV19 and TRBJ1-2; D remains unclear. The sample taken for sequencing was PBMCs or T cells enriched from blood (not recorded which). The clonotype was recovered from a woman between 40 and 55 years old with acute COVID-19. The DNA for the CDR3 is TGTGCCAGTAGTATAATAAGGGCGGGGAGTAGTGGCTACACCTTC. Its translation: CASSIIRAGSSGYTF.